Listed below are T cell receptor beta chains from one sample, sequenced in a study of blood T cells in healthy people across ages. Each CDR3 protein is one row after TCRdb ran MiXCR on the 5' RACE reads. The data contain 1.5 million to 2 million distinct CDR3 sequences, about 28% of them seen just once; the ten biggest clones take up about 8%. The material sequenced was blood. All receptors come from a woman aged 25 to 39 in good health. Both conserved end residues are part of each CDR3. Clone size, where shown, is once, few, many, or a class for clones that have expanded.

CDR3aa: CASSSRPGTSGGGSYNEQFF; abundance: many; v_gene: TRBV11-2; j_gene: TRBJ2-1; len: 20
CDR3aa: CSAPSTGSNSYEQYF; abundance: -; v_gene: TRBV20-1; j_gene: TRBJ2-7; len: 15
CDR3aa: CASDQTMGGKAFF; abundance: -; v_gene: TRBV2; j_gene: TRBJ1-1; len: 13
CDR3aa: CSVGLVLSETQYF; abundance: many; v_gene: TRBV29-1; j_gene: TRBJ2-5; len: 13
CDR3aa: CASSQYEGAEQYF; abundance: few; v_gene: TRBV14; j_gene: TRBJ2-7; len: 13
CDR3aa: CASSYGLDETQYF; abundance: few; v_gene: TRBV6-6; j_gene: TRBJ2-5; len: 13
CDR3aa: CASSPGSKAEQFF; abundance: few; v_gene: TRBV27; j_gene: TRBJ2-1; len: 13
CDR3aa: CASSFSIGSAEGEQFF; abundance: many; v_gene: TRBV7-2; j_gene: TRBJ2-1; len: 16
CDR3aa: CASSVTGTSYNEQFF; abundance: many; v_gene: TRBV9; j_gene: TRBJ2-1; len: 15
CDR3aa: CASSLAGTDEKLFF; abundance: few; v_gene: TRBV7-2; j_gene: TRBJ1-4; len: 14
CDR3aa: CSVDQDGEQYF; abundance: many; v_gene: TRBV29-1; j_gene: TRBJ2-7; len: 11
CDR3aa: CASSLVAGGGQETQYF; abundance: many; v_gene: TRBV7-8; j_gene: TRBJ2-5; len: 16
CDR3aa: CSARLGKGPMNTEAFF; abundance: -; v_gene: TRBV20-1; j_gene: TRBJ1-1; len: 16
CDR3aa: CASSRNRDYEQYF; abundance: many; v_gene: TRBV12-3/TRBV12-4; j_gene: TRBJ2-7; len: 13
CDR3aa: CAWSVDENYGYTF; abundance: few; v_gene: TRBV30; j_gene: TRBJ1-2; len: 13
CDR3aa: CASSESASDTQYF; abundance: few; v_gene: TRBV6-1; j_gene: TRBJ2-3; len: 13
CDR3aa: CASSGRTSGARDQYF; abundance: -; v_gene: TRBV6-1; j_gene: TRBJ2-5; len: 15
CDR3aa: CASSPQGGGYTEAFF; abundance: -; v_gene: TRBV19; j_gene: TRBJ1-1; len: 15
CDR3aa: CASSYSTRRSYEQYF; abundance: few; v_gene: TRBV6-6; j_gene: TRBJ2-7; len: 15
CDR3aa: CAGSQIAGDEQFF; abundance: -; v_gene: TRBV3-1; j_gene: TRBJ2-1; len: 13
CDR3aa: CASSYDSGSDTQYF; abundance: few; v_gene: TRBV5-8; j_gene: TRBJ2-3; len: 14
CDR3aa: CASVRDTYTDTQYF; abundance: -; v_gene: TRBV10-2; j_gene: TRBJ2-3; len: 14